This TCR beta chain is drawn from a study of shared T cell receptors in the human thymus. Sequencing was performed with immunoSEQ multiplex PCR; in TCRdb, only in-frame clones are kept and a portion is missing. Here the sample spans about 380,000 clones, 85% to 95% being singletons. Deletions cut 4 bases from V and 2 bases from J, with 12 bases between. Germline V lookup: CDR1 SNHLY, CDR2 FYNNEI. The CDR3 runs to 15 residues. The source material was thymocytes. V and J are TRBV2 and TRBJ2-1; D remains ambiguous. The source is a human donor. CDR3 coding DNA: TGTGCCAGCAGTGGTTTTAAGCCTACCTACAATGAGCAGTTCTTC. It encodes CASSGFKPTYNEQFF.